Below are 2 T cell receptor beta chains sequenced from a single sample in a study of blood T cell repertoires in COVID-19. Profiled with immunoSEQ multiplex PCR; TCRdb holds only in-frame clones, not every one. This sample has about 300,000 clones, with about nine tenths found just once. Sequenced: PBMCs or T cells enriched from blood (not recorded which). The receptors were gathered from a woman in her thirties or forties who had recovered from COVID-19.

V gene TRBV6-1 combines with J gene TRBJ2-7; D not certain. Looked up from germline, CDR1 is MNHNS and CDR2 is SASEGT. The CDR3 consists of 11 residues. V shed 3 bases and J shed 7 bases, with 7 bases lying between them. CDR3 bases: TGTGCCAGCAGTGAGTGGGCAGAGCAGTACTTC. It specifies CASSEWAEQYF.

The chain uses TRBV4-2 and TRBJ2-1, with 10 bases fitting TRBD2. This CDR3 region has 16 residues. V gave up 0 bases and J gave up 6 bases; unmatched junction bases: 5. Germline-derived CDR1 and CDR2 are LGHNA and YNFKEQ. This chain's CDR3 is CASSQDRSGRANEQFF. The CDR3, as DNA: TGTGCCAGCAGCCAAGATAGGAGCGGGAGGGCCAATGAGCAGTTCTTC.